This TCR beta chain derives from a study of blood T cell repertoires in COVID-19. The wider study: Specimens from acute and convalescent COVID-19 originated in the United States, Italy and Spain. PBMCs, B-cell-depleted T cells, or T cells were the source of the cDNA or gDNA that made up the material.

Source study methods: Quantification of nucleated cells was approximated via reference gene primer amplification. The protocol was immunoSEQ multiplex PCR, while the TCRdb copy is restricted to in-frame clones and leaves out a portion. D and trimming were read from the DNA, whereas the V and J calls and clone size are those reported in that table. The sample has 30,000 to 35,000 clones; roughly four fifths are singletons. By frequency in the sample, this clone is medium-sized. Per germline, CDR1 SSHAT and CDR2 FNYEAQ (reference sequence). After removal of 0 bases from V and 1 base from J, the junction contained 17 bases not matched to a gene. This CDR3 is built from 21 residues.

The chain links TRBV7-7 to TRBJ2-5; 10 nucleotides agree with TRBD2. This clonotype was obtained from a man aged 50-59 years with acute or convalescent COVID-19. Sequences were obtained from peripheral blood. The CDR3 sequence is CASSLARYSGGTTRPQETQYF. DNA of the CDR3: TGTGCCAGCAGCTTAGCGAGGTATAGCGGGGGGACTACCCGCCCCCAAGAGACCCAGTACTTC.